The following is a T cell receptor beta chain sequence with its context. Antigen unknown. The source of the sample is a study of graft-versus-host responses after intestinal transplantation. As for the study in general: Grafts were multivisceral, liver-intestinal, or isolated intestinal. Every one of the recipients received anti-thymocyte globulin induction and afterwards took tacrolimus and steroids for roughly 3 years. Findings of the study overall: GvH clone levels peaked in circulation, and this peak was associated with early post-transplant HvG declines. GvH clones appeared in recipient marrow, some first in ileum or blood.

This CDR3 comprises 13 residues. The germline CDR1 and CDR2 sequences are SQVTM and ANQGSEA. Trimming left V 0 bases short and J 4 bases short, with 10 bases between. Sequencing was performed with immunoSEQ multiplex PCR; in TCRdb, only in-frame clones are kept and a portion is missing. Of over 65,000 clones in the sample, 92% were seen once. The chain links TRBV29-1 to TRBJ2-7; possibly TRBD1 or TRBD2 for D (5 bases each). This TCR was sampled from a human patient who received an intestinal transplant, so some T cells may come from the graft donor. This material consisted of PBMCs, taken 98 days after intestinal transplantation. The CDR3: CSVEDGAGYEQYF. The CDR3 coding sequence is TGCAGCGTTGAAGACGGGGCCGGGTACGAGCAGTACTTC.